The text below deals with one TCR beta chain. The authors amplified TCR beta CDR3 regions from RNA transcripts. An initial RT-PCR round employing HTBI primers preceded a second-round multiplex PCR. Via MiXCR, TCRdb re-called the multiplex PCR reads, giving one row per CDR3 protein. The data contain about 380,000 distinct CDR3 sequences, about 16% of them seen just once; the ten biggest clones take up around 6.6%. This entry is derived from a study of Graves' ophthalmopathy and Graves' hyperthyroidism. With V trimmed by 3 bases and J by 4 bases, 2 bases remained unmatched. The CDR3 is 14 residues long. CDR1 and CDR2 from the germline V gene are SGHTA and FQGNSA.

Source material: peripheral blood. V usage is TRBV7-2 and J usage is TRBJ2-7; 11 positions agree with TRBD2. This sequence originates from a woman in her late teens or twenties with stable Graves' hyperthyroidism. CDR3 DNA: TGTGCCAGCAGCTTGAGACTAGCGGGATACGAGCAGTACTTC. Translation: CASSLRLAGYEQYF.